Following are 20 T cell receptor beta chains from one sample sequenced in a study of CD8+ T cells in alopecia areata (dated by TCRdb to 2017 to 2018). Library preparation was by the immunoSEQ multiplex PCR assay. To provide template for TCR sequencing, every sample had RNA extracted and reverse transcribed into cDNA. TCRdb retrieved this table from immuneACCESS and kept in-frame rearrangements only. Not all clones are present; in checked studies, unresolved V genes account for under half, and no reason is known for the remainder. This sample lists about 290,000 clones; roughly 64% were detected once. The biggest ten clones account for 1.8% of the sample. This specimen's time point label, per the study, means: around 24 weeks on oral tofacitinib. The treatment or condition label for this specimen denotes: oral pan-JAK inhibitor, 5-10 mg twice daily. This specimen consisted of CD4+ T cells sorted from blood, obtained at week 24, from a patient treated with tofacitinib. The receptors shown here come from a human donor with alopecia areata.

This clone was found a few times. The chain uses TRBV18 and TRBJ2-1; D possibly corresponds to TRBD1 (7 bases). Trimming left V 5 bases short and J 9 bases short, with 20 bases between. This CDR3 is built from 15 residues. Germline CDR1 is KGHSH and CDR2 is LQKENI. In DNA form, the CDR3 reads TGTGCCAGCTCAGGGGACAGTGCCGGGGGCAGTGAGCAGTTCTTC. The encoded protein is CASSGDSAGGSEQFF.

The J gene is TRBJ1-5, the V gene TRBV2; D unclear. The ends were cut back, 6 bases at V and 4 bases at J, with 10 bases in the middle. CDR1 and CDR2 (germline): SNHLY, FYNNEI. The CDR3 extends over 13 amino acids. This CDR3 is CASRADGNQPQHF. CDR3 DNA sequence: TGTGCCAGCAGGGCGGACGGGAATCAGCCCCAGCATTTT.

A few counts support this clone. The rearrangement joins TRBV5-1 to TRBJ2-3; 11 bases are a match to TRBD2. This CDR3 spans 18 amino acids. Looked up from germline, CDR1 is SGHRS and CDR2 is YFSETQ. V lost 3 bases, J lost 0 bases, and 9 bases stayed unmatched. The CDR3 region is CASSYSSGGTPSTDTQYF. Here the CDR3 DNA reads TGCGCCAGCAGCTACTCTAGCGGGGGGACCCCTAGCACAGATACGCAGTATTTT.

This chain uses TRBV10-3 with TRBJ2-1; D tentatively fits TRBD1 or TRBD2 (5 bases each). The CDR3 spans 17 residues. The germline CDR1 and CDR2 sequences are ENHRY and SYGVKD. Deletions cut 0 bases from V and 8 bases from J, with 20 bases between. In DNA, the CDR3 is TGTGCCATCAGTGAGTCGTCACGGTTATTGAGAGGGGATGAGCAGTTCTTC. Protein: CAISESSRLLRGDEQFF.

The V and J genes are TRBV27 and TRBJ2-5, with 7 positions matching TRBD1. The V segment lost 3 bases and the J segment 5 bases; nucleotides outside the gene matches: 6. CDR1 MNHEY and CDR2 SMNVEV come from the germline V gene (reference sequence). The CDR3 contains 14 residues. The CDR3 DNA reads TGTGCCAGCAGTTTTCGAGGGGGCGGGGAGACCCAGTACTTC. Its protein is CASSFRGGGETQYF.

The chain carries TRBV6-5 and TRBJ1-1; D not resolved. The CDR3 covers 16 residues. Germline V lookup: CDR1 MNHEY, CDR2 SVGAGI. Trimming cost V 0 bases and J 1 base, with 12 bases left between them. The CDR3 region is CASSYSNAGSNTEAFF. The CDR3 nucleotides read TGTGCCAGCAGTTACTCGAATGCCGGTTCGAACACTGAAGCTTTCTTT.

V usage is TRBV29-1 and J usage is TRBJ1-1; D unresolved. The CDR3 runs to 12 residues. The germline gives CDR1 SQVTM, CDR2 ANQGSEA. The ends were cut back, 3 bases at V and 4 bases at J, with 9 bases in the middle. The CDR3 DNA sequence: TGCAGCGTTGAGGACGCTGGCACTGAAGCTTTCTTT. Amino acid sequence: CSVEDAGTEAFF.

This sequence joins TRBV25-1 and TRBJ2-2; 9 bases are shared with TRBD1. The V segment lost 3 bases and the J segment 7 bases; nucleotides outside the gene matches: 9. CDR1 is MGHDK, CDR2 SYGVNS, per germline. CDR3 length equals 16 residues. CDR3 amino acids: CASSETRTGDIGELFF. The CDR3, as DNA: TGTGCCAGCAGTGAGACCCGGACAGGGGATATCGGGGAGCTGTTTTTT.

This clone was counted only a few times. This chain links TRBV28 with TRBJ2-5; D gene unclear. The CDR3 is 14 amino acids. Deletions cut 6 bases from V and 5 bases from J, with 16 bases between. From germline, CDR1 is MDHEN and CDR2 SYDVKM. This CDR3 reads CASSLVLSVETQYF. Written as DNA, the CDR3 is TGTGCCAGCAGCCTGGTCCTCTCCGTGGAGACCCAGTACTTC.

The chain uses TRBV10-3 and TRBJ2-7, with TRBD1 as a possible D gene (6 bases). Trimming pared 8 bases from V and 2 bases from J, leaving 13 bases between. This CDR3 comprises 13 residues. The germline CDR1 and CDR2 sequences are ENHRY and SYGVKD. The CDR3 coding sequence is TGTGCCATCGCGCAGGGGCAGACCTACGAGCAGTACTTC. Translation: CAIAQGQTYEQYF.

V is TRBV7-9 and J is TRBJ2-3; 7 bases fit TRBD1. This CDR3 contains 14 residues. Germline lookup yields CDR1 SEHNR and CDR2 FQNEAQ (reference sequence). The V and J ends lost 5 bases and 4 bases, in that order; junction bases with no gene match: 6. The CDR3 region is CASSRTGVSDTQYF. CDR3 in DNA: TGTGCCAGCAGCCGGACAGGCGTTTCAGATACGCAGTATTTT.

The genes are TRBV4-1 and TRBJ2-1; 14 nucleotides match TRBD2. This CDR3 spans 19 amino acids. Germline V gives CDR1 MGHRA, CDR2 YSYEKL. Unmatched junction bases numbered 8, after V lost 4 bases and J lost 0 bases. The CDR3 sequence: CASSPRTSGGQSSYNEQFF. CDR3 sequence (DNA): TGCGCCAGCAGCCCTAGGACTAGCGGGGGGCAGAGCTCCTACAATGAGCAGTTCTTC.

A few counts support this clone. The chain employs TRBV7-2 and TRBJ2-3; no firm D call. CDR3 length: 14 residues. V shed 2 bases and J shed 0 bases, with 6 bases lying between them. The germline gives CDR1 SGHTA, CDR2 FQGNSA. The CDR3 coding sequence is TGTGCCAGCAGCTTATTCGGTAGCACAGATACGCAGTATTTT. This encodes CASSLFGSTDTQYF.

This chain joins TRBV7-9 and TRBJ1-6; no clear D gene. Between the trimmed V and J ends, which lost 4 bases and 7 bases, there was a span of 8 bases. Per germline, CDR1 SEHNR and CDR2 FQNEAQ (reference sequence). This CDR3 has 13 residues. The CDR3 nucleotides read TGTGCCAGCAGCTCGGGGATCAATTCACCCCTCCACTTT. Its protein is CASSSGINSPLHF.

This rearrangement joins TRBV30 to TRBJ1-5, with D maybe TRBD1 (5 bases). In germline, CDR1 is GTSNPN, CDR2 SVGIG (reference sequence). The germline V and J ends were trimmed by 0 bases and 5 bases, with 11 bases remaining between them. CDR3 length: 14 residues. The CDR3 spells CAWSVGAGDQPQHF. The CDR3 DNA follows: TGTGCCTGGAGTGTGGGAGCGGGGGATCAGCCCCAGCATTTT. Together with reference TRBV30 and TRBJ1-5, the CDR3 gives the full variable domain: SQTIHQWPATLVQPVGSPLSLECTVEGTSNPNLYWYRQAAGRGLQLLFYSVGIGQISSEVPQNLSASRPQDRQFILSSKKLLLSDSGFYLCAWSVGAGDQPQHFGDGTRLSIL.

The table lists this clone with a few counts. The chain has TRBV10-3 and TRBJ2-2; 8 nucleotides align to TRBD1. This CDR3 is 13 amino acids long. The germline V gene has CDR1 ENHRY and CDR2 SYGVKD. The J segment lost 3 bases and the V segment lost 6 bases, leaving 0 bases of the junction unmatched. The CDR3 reads CAIRDRDTGELFF. CDR3 sequence (DNA): TGTGCCATCAGGGACAGGGACACCGGGGAGCTGTTTTTT.

The CDR3 protein is CASSLGQGGDEQYF. Here the CDR3 DNA reads TGTGCCAGCAGCCTCGGACAGGGGGGGGACGAGCAGTACTTC. V is TRBV6-6 and J is TRBJ2-7; 10 bases align to TRBD1. This CDR3 has 14 amino acids. The germline V gene encodes CDR1 MNHNY and CDR2 SVGAGI (reference sequence). V shed 6 bases, J shed 5 bases, and the junction held 7 bases outside the gene matches.

This clone was observed once. The chain combines TRBV19 with TRBJ2-7; maybe TRBD2 (7 bases). The germline gives CDR1 LNHDA, CDR2 SQIVND (reference sequence). This CDR3 contains 15 residues. The ends were cut back, 7 bases at V and 1 base at J, with 17 bases in the middle. The CDR3 region has the DNA TGTGCCAGTACCCTCTCCCGGGGGGCGTCCTACGAGCAGTACTTC. Its protein product is CASTLSRGASYEQYF.

This chain joins TRBV28 and TRBJ2-3; D call uncertain. The length of the CDR3 is 12 residues. CDR1 MDHEN and CDR2 SYDVKM come from the germline V gene. Trimming shortened V by 10 bases and J by 1 base, and 9 bases separated the two germline ends. The CDR3 DNA is TGTGCCACCCTTGGGGGCACAGATACGCAGTATTTT. It specifies CATLGGTDTQYF.

This rearrangement joins TRBV30 to TRBJ2-5; the D gene is possibly TRBD2 (5 bases). The CDR3 loop spans 14 amino acids. Trimming cost V 2 bases and J 2 bases, with 12 bases left between them. The germline CDR1 and CDR2 sequences are GTSNPN and SVGIG (reference sequence). The CDR3 coding sequence is TGTGCCTGGAGTCGGGGAGAAGGTCAAGAGACCCAGTACTTC. It yields the protein CAWSRGEGQETQYF. The full variable domain, completed using reference TRBV30 and TRBJ2-5, is SQTIHQWPATLVQPVGSPLSLECTVEGTSNPNLYWYRQAAGRGLQLLFYSVGIGQISSEVPQNLSASRPQDRQFILSSKKLLLSDSGFYLCAWSRGEGQETQYFGPGTRLLVL.